Each of the 31 T cell receptor beta chains below was sequenced from the same sample in a study of T cells after yellow fever vaccination. In TCRdb, the 5' RACE reads were re-called with MiXCR into one record per CDR3 protein. The sample yields 250,000 to 400,000 distinct CDR3 sequences, over 3.5% seen once. The material sequenced was PBMCs, taken 15 days after the yellow fever booster vaccination. The receptors here all came from a man between 18 and 35 years old who received the YFV17D yellow fever vaccine.

The chain carries TRBV30 and TRBJ1-2, with a possible D match to TRBD1 (5 bases). The CDR3 spans 14 residues. V shed 0 bases and J shed 4 bases, with 12 bases lying between them. Looked up from germline, CDR1 is GTSNPN and CDR2 is SVGIG (reference sequence). The CDR3 is CAWSVLGDSYGYTF. The CDR3 coding sequence is TGTGCCTGGAGTGTTTTGGGGGATAGCTATGGCTACACCTTC.

This clonotype has a handful of counts. V is TRBV20-1 and J is TRBJ2-3; tentatively, D is TRBD2 (5 bases). V was cut by 2 bases and J by 6 bases, with 12 bases left in between. Germline assignment: CDR1 DFQATT and CDR2 SNEGSKA (reference sequence). The CDR3 is 13 amino acids. The CDR3 reads CSARIITGDTQYF. The CDR3 DNA reads TGCAGTGCTAGAATCATCACGGGGGATACGCAGTATTTT.

This clonotype has a handful of counts. The chain links TRBV12-2 to TRBJ1-5; the tabulated D call, TRBD1, remains unverified against the DNA. TRBV12-2 is a recognized pseudogene. The CDR3 covers 16 residues. CDR3 bases: TGTGCAAGTCGCTTAGCTGGCGGACAGATAAATCAGCCCCAGCATTTT. The encoded protein is CASRLAGGQINQPQHF.

The chain employs TRBV2 and TRBJ2-1; the D gene is possibly TRBD1 (6 bases). Trimming left V 5 bases short and J 9 bases short, with 17 bases between. CDR3 length: 14 amino acids. Germline V gene lookup returns CDR1 SNHLY and CDR2 FYNNEI. The CDR3 nucleotides are TGTGCCAGCAGTATTTGGGCCAGGGGTACTGAGCAGTTCTTC. Amino acid sequence: CASSIWARGTEQFF.

Ten or more counts support this clonotype. The chain is built from TRBV7-2 and TRBJ1-2, with D perhaps TRBD1 (5 bases). The V gene's germline CDR1 is SGHTA and CDR2 FQGNSA. The CDR3 has 14 amino acids. The ends were cut back, 5 bases at V and 4 bases at J, with 14 bases in the middle. The DNA of the CDR3 is TGTGCCAGCAGCGCCTTCCAGGGTGGCTATGGCTACACCTTC. Translated: CASSAFQGGYGYTF.

This clonotype has just a few counts. The chain couples TRBV4-1 to TRBJ1-1, with D possibly TRBD1 on 5 matching bases. This CDR3 contains 15 residues. Trimming took off 4 bases at V and 4 bases at J, with 16 bases between the two ends. Germline CDR1 MGHRA, CDR2 YSYEKL. As DNA, the CDR3 is TGCGCCAGCAGCCCTTGGGGCAGGGTGTTCACTGAAGCTTTCTTT. Its translation: CASSPWGRVFTEAFF.

This clonotype was detected many times. J is TRBJ2-6 and V is TRBV7-9; TRBD1 or TRBD2 may be the D gene (5 bases each). This CDR3 has 15 residues. Germline assignment: CDR1 SEHNR and CDR2 FQNEAQ (reference sequence). The V gene lost 5 bases and the J gene lost 4 bases, with 12 bases spanning the gap. This chain's CDR3 is CASSIAGTGANVLTF. Written as DNA, the CDR3 is TGTGCCAGCAGCATTGCCGGGACCGGGGCCAACGTCCTGACTTTC.

V is TRBV20-1 and J is TRBJ2-3; possibly TRBD2 for D (5 bases). Trimming removed 0 bases at V and 1 base at J, with 11 bases between. The CDR3 loop spans 15 amino acids. The germline V gene encodes CDR1 DFQATT and CDR2 SNEGSKA (reference sequence). The CDR3 sequence is CSAREMAGRTDTQYF. In DNA, the CDR3 is TGCAGTGCTAGAGAAATGGCGGGTCGCACAGATACGCAGTATTTT.

This clonotype was counted ten times or more. In nucleotides, the CDR3 is TGTGCCAGCAGCTTAAGGGGGAGGCCAGCCTCCTACGAGCAGTACTTC. Its protein is CASSLRGRPASYEQYF. The chain uses TRBV7-2 and TRBJ2-7, with D perhaps being TRBD1 or TRBD2 (6 bases each). The CDR3 extends over 16 amino acids. V dropped 2 bases and J dropped 0 bases, with 14 bases sitting between them. CDR1 is SGHTA and CDR2 is FQGNSA in the germline V gene.

This clonotype has more than one count but fewer than ten. The genes are TRBV2 and TRBJ1-1; D remains ambiguous. Trimming shortened V by 11 bases and J by 0 bases, and 13 bases separated the two germline ends. Germline CDR1 and CDR2: SNHLY and FYNNEI. This CDR3 region has 13 residues. The CDR3 protein is CAGGSIMNTEAFF. Here the CDR3 DNA reads TGTGCCGGAGGGAGTATTATGAACACTGAAGCTTTCTTT.

This chain links TRBV30 with TRBJ2-5, with a tentative D call TRBD2 (6 bases). From germline, CDR1 is GTSNPN and CDR2 SVGIG (reference sequence). With 3 bases removed from V and 5 bases from J, the gap between germline ends came to 19 bases. The CDR3 consists of 15 residues. CDR3 in DNA: TGTGCCTGGAGCCGGGGGACCCCAAAGCAGGAGACCCAGTACTTC. It yields the protein CAWSRGTPKQETQYF.

This clonotype was counted ten times or more. The chain joins TRBV6-2 or TRBV6-3 to TRBJ2-7, with D possibly being TRBD1 (7 bases). The CDR3 totals 13 residues. Germline CDR1 and CDR2: MNHEY and SVGEGT. V lost 7 bases, J lost 4 bases, and 14 bases lay in between. For the CDR3, the DNA is TGTGCCAGCACCCCGACAGGGAGGTACGAGCAGTACTTC. Translated: CASTPTGRYEQYF.

Many counts were recorded for this clonotype. The CDR3 region is CASSPTNTNTEAFF. In DNA form, the CDR3 reads TGTGCCAGCAGCCCCACGAACACGAACACTGAAGCTTTCTTT. V gene TRBV7-9 combines with J gene TRBJ1-1; unclear D gene. The CDR3 sequence is 14 residues long. The germline V and J ends were trimmed by 5 bases and 1 base, with 11 bases remaining between them. Germline V gene sequence: CDR1 SEHNR, CDR2 FQNEAQ (reference sequence).

This clonotype was observed a few times. V usage is TRBV13 and J usage is TRBJ2-7; 9 bases are shared with TRBD1. The CDR3 length is 16 residues. V lost 0 bases, J lost 3 bases, and 6 bases stayed unmatched. From germline, CDR1 is PRHDT and CDR2 FYEKMQ (reference sequence). The CDR3 spells CASSLGISGQGYEQYF. DNA for the CDR3: TGTGCCAGCAGCTTAGGGATCTCGGGACAGGGCTACGAGCAGTACTTC.

This clonotype appeared many times. The V call is TRBV11-2, the J call TRBJ2-1; D is uncertain. The CDR3 consists of 13 residues. Germline CDR1 SGHAT, CDR2 FQNNGV. The V gene lost 1 base and the J gene lost 10 bases, with 11 bases spanning the gap. CDR3 coding DNA: TGTGCCAGCAGCTTAGGGCGACGCGTCGAGCAGTTCTTC. It translates to CASSLGRRVEQFF.

The chain employs TRBV19 and TRBJ2-5; either TRBD1 or TRBD2 may fit D (6 bases each). The V gene's germline CDR1 is LNHDA and CDR2 SQIVND (reference sequence). V shed 3 bases and J shed 4 bases, with 18 bases lying between them. CDR3 size: 16 residues. This CDR3 reads CASSIKGGIRSETQYF. The CDR3 nucleotides read TGTGCCAGTAGTATTAAAGGGGGGATCCGGTCAGAGACCCAGTACTTC.

This clonotype has only a few counts. The chain combines TRBV12-3 or TRBV12-4 with TRBJ2-7; D gene unclear. Trimming removed 0 bases from V and 7 bases from J, with 13 bases in between. The CDR3 spans 14 residues. Written as DNA, the CDR3 is TGTGCCAGCAGTTTAGCGGCAGCCCGGCCGGAGCAGTACTTC. Amino acids: CASSLAAARPEQYF.

The gene calls are TRBV12-3 or TRBV12-4 and TRBJ2-5, with 7 bases matching TRBD1. Trimming took 8 bases from V and 11 from J; bases not matched to a gene: 11. The CDR3 covers 12 residues. For the CDR3, the DNA is TGTGCCAGCTCGCCTCCGTTGGGACAGCAGTACTTC. Its translation: CASSPPLGQQYF.

This clonotype was counted ten times or more. The chain joins TRBV12-3 or TRBV12-4 to TRBJ2-2; no definite D call. V shed 3 bases and J shed 6 bases, with 2 bases lying between them. The CDR3 covers 11 residues. The chain's CDR3 is CASSFPGELFF. CDR3 sequence (DNA): TGTGCCAGCAGTTTCCCCGGGGAGCTGTTTTTT.

This clonotype was seen more than once but under ten times. Being one base from a much bigger clone, this may be a read error. The chain couples TRBV11-2 to TRBJ2-1; 7 nucleotides align to TRBD2. Germline V lookup: CDR1 SGHAT, CDR2 FQNNGV. V shed 1 base and J 1 base; nucleotides not matched to a gene: 1. There are 15 residues in the CDR3. CDR3 nucleotide sequence: TGTGCCAGCAGCTTAGGGACTAGGTCCTACAATGAGCAGTTCTTC. Its translation: CASSLGTRSYNEQFF.

This clonotype has at least ten counts. The chain is built from TRBV6-2 or TRBV6-3 and TRBJ2-2; perhaps TRBD1 as D (6 bases). Trimming cost V 6 bases and J 5 bases, with 10 bases left between them. This CDR3 has 13 amino acids. Germline CDR1 is MNHEY and CDR2 is SVGEGT. The CDR3 sequence: CASSTGWTGELFF. Here the CDR3 DNA reads TGTGCCAGCAGCACAGGGTGGACCGGGGAGCTGTTTTTT.

The table lists this clonotype with a few counts. This chain links TRBV18 with TRBJ2-3; D remains unclear. The CDR3 spans 16 residues. The V gene lost 2 bases and the J gene lost 3 bases, with 15 bases spanning the gap. Germline V gives CDR1 KGHSH, CDR2 LQKENI. For the CDR3, the DNA is TGTGCCAGCTCACCAAAGTATGTCCTAGGGACAGATACGCAGTATTTT. Amino acids: CASSPKYVLGTDTQYF. Together with reference TRBV18 and TRBJ2-3, the CDR3 gives the full variable domain: NAGVMQNPRHLVRRRGQEARLRCSPMKGHSHVYWYRQLPEEGLKFMVYLQKENIIDESGMPKERFSAEFPKEGPSILRIQQVVRGDSAAYFCASSPKYVLGTDTQYFGPGTRLTVL.

This clonotype occurred many times. This chain connects TRBV6-4 to TRBJ2-4, with 9 bases matching TRBD1. The length of the CDR3 is 17 residues. V lost 0 bases and J lost 9; bases outside the gene matches: 12. Looked up from germline, CDR1 is MRHNA and CDR2 is SNTAGT. CDR3 region: CASSDSGTGRFLTIQYF. The DNA of the CDR3 is TGTGCCAGCAGTGACTCTGGGACAGGGCGCTTTCTGACCATTCAGTACTTC.

This clonotype was recorded a few times. The chain joins TRBV7-2 to TRBJ2-3; 12 bases match TRBD2. Trimming at V came to 0 bases and at J to 6 bases, leaving 10 bases not matched to a gene. This CDR3 has 18 amino acids. Germline assignment: CDR1 SGHTA and CDR2 FQGNSA. CDR3 nucleotide sequence: TGTGCCAGCAGCTTAGCGCGTTGGCTAGCGGGGGGGCCCGATACGCAGTATTTT. This encodes CASSLARWLAGGPDTQYF.

This clonotype appeared many times. The V call is TRBV6-5, the J call TRBJ1-2; D is undetermined. The germline gives CDR1 MNHEY, CDR2 SVGAGI. V was pared by 2 bases and J by 2 bases, with 6 bases between. The CDR3 totals 13 residues. For the CDR3, the DNA is TGTGCCAGCAGTTACGCCAGAAACTATGGCTACACCTTC. Protein product: CASSYARNYGYTF.

V is TRBV20-1 and J is TRBJ1-2; D is possibly TRBD1 (5 bases). Looked up from germline, CDR1 is DFQATT and CDR2 is SNEGSKA (reference sequence). The germline V and J ends were trimmed by 6 bases and 7 bases, with 15 bases remaining between them. CDR3 size: 12 residues. The CDR3 sequence is CSALTRDSGYTF. CDR3 bases: TGCAGTGCGCTGACCAGGGATAGTGGCTACACCTTC.

This clonotype showed up just a few times. V usage is TRBV12-3 or TRBV12-4 and J usage is TRBJ1-5, with D uncertain. Trimming took 3 bases from V and 3 from J, leaving 9 bases between them. The CDR3 totals 14 residues. DNA for the CDR3: TGTGCCAGCAGTTTTGGATGGAACAATCAGCCCCAGCATTTT. The encoded protein is CASSFGWNNQPQHF.

This clonotype was picked up a small number of times. CDR3 loop: CASSVLWLTTYNEQFF. The CDR3 nucleotides are TGTGCCAGCAGCGTCCTTTGGCTCACCACCTACAATGAGCAGTTCTTC. The V call is TRBV2, the J call TRBJ2-1; no reliable D call. CDR3 size: 16 residues. Trimming took off 6 bases at V and 2 bases at J, with 17 bases between the two ends. Germline loops: CDR1 SNHLY, CDR2 FYNNEI.

This clonotype was recorded a few times. The rearrangement joins TRBV5-1 to TRBJ2-1; 7 nucleotides align to TRBD1. CDR3 size: 17 residues. Germline loops: CDR1 SGHRS, CDR2 YFSETQ. V was pared by 4 bases and J by 8 bases, with 18 bases of the junction left unmatched. CDR3 in amino acids: CASSPFPDRVDSHEQFF. CDR3 sequence (DNA): TGCGCCAGCAGCCCTTTCCCCGACAGGGTCGATTCGCATGAGCAGTTCTTC.

The sample holds a few counts of this clonotype. The V call is TRBV9, the J call TRBJ2-7; 10 nucleotides line up with TRBD2. This CDR3 spans 15 amino acids. The germline gives CDR1 SGDLS, CDR2 YYNGEE. Unmatched junction bases numbered 6, after V lost 3 bases and J lost 3 bases. The CDR3 DNA reads as TGTGCCAGCAGCGCCTCTACTAGCGGGGACTACGAGCAGTACTTC. Its translation is CASSASTSGDYEQYF.

The chain uses TRBV28 and TRBJ1-5, with TRBD1 as a possible D gene (6 bases). The CDR3 length is 18 residues. Trimming took 1 base from V and 3 from J, leaving 19 bases between them. Looked up from germline, CDR1 is MDHEN and CDR2 is SYDVKM. The CDR3 loop is CASSLYPRTASFNQPQHF. CDR3 in DNA: TGTGCCAGCAGTTTATATCCCCGGACAGCATCTTTCAATCAGCCCCAGCATTTT.